This T cell receptor (beta chain) is from a study of T cell responses to AZD1222 COVID-19 vaccine. Study findings and constraints: The repertoires were collected only after the peak T cell response. Spike was spanned by vaccine-associated CD4 TCRs, which were dominant at 160-218 and 743-854.

V shed 2 bases and J shed 6 bases, with 12 bases lying between them. CDR1 is SGDLS, CDR2 YYNGEE, per germline. The CDR3 has 14 residues. Note on this clone: What it recognizes is unknown.

The repertoire was sequenced with immunoSEQ multiplex PCR; TCRdb's copy has only in-frame clones and lacks some. The sample lists more than 100,000 clones; 87% were seen once. Sequencing was performed on peripheral blood, taken 28 days after the second AZD1222 dose. The receptor comes from an adult who received the AZD1222 COVID-19 vaccine. The V gene is TRBV9, the J gene TRBJ2-1, with D tentatively TRBD1 (6 bases). CDR3 loop: CASSVQQGSNEQFF. The CDR3 region has the DNA TGTGCCAGCAGCGTCCAGCAGGGGTCCAATGAGCAGTTCTTC.